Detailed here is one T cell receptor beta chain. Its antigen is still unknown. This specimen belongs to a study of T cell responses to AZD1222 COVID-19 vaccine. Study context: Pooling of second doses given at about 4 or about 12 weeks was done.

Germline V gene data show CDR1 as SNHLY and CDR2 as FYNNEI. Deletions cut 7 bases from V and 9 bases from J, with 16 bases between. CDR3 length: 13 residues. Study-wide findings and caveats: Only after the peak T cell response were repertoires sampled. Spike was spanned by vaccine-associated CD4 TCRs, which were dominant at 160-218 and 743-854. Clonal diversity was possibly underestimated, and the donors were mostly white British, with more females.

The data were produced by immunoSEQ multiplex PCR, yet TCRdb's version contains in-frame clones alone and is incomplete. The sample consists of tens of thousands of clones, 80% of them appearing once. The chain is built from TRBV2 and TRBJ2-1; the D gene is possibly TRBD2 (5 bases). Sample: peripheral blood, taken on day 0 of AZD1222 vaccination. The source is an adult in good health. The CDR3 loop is CASKRSGGGEQFF. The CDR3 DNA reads TGTGCCAGCAAAAGGTCCGGAGGTGGTGAGCAGTTCTTC.